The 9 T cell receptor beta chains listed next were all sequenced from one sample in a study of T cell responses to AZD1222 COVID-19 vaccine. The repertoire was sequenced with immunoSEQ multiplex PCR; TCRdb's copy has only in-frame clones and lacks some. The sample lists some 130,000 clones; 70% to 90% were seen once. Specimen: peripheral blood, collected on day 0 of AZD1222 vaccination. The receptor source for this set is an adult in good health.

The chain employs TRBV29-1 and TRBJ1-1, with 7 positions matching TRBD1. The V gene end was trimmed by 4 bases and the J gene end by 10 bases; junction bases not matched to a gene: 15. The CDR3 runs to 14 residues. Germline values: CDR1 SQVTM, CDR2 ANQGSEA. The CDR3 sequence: CSVAPGQPLSSAFF. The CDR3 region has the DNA TGCAGCGTTGCCCCGGGACAGCCTCTATCCTCAGCTTTCTTT.

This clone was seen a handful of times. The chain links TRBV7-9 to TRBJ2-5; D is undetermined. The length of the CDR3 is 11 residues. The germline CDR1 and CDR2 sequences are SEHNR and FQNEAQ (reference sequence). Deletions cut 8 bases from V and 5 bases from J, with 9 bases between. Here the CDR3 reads CASSPKETQYF. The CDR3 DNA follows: TGTGCCAGCTCCCCGAAGGAGACCCAGTACTTC.

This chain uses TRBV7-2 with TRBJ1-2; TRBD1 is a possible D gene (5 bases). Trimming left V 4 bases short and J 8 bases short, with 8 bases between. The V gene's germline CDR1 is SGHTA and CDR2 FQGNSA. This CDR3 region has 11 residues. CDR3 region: CASSWTFGYTF. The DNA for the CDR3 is TGTGCCAGCAGCTGGACATTCGGCTACACCTTC.

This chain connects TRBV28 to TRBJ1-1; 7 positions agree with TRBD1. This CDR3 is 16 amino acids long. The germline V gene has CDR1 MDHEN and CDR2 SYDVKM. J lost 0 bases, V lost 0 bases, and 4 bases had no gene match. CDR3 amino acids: CASSLWRTGMNTEAFF. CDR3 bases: TGTGCCAGCAGTTTATGGCGGACAGGAATGAACACTGAAGCTTTCTTT.

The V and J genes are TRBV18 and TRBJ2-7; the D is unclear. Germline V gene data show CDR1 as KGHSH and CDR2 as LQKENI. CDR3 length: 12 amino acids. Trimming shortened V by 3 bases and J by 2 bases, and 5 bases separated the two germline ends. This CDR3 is CASSPTAYEQYF. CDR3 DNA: TGTGCCAGCTCACCGACTGCCTACGAGCAGTACTTC. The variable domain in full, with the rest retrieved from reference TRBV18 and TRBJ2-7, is NAGVMQNPRHLVRRRGQEARLRCSPMKGHSHVYWYRQLPEEGLKFMVYLQKENIIDESGMPKERFSAEFPKEGPSILRIQQVVRGDSAAYFCASSPTAYEQYFGPGTRLTVT.

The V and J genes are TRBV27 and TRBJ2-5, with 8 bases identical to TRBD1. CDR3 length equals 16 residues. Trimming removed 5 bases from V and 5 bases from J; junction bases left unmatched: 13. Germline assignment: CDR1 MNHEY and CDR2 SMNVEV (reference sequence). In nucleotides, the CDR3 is TGTGCCAGCAGTGCTCTCTCGACAGGGGCGAGGGAGACCCAGTACTTC. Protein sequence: CASSALSTGARETQYF.

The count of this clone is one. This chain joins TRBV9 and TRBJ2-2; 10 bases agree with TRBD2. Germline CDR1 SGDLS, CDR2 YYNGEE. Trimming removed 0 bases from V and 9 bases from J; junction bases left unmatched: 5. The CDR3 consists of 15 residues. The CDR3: CASSVGAGGHRELFF. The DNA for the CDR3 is TGTGCCAGCAGCGTAGGAGCGGGGGGGCATCGGGAGCTGTTTTTT.

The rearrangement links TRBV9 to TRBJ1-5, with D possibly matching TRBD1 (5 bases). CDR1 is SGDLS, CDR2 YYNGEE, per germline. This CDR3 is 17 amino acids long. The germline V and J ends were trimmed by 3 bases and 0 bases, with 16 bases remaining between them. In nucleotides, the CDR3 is TGTGCCAGCAGCGCTTACGAGGGGCTTAATAGCAATCAGCCCCAGCATTTT. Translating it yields CASSAYEGLNSNQPQHF.

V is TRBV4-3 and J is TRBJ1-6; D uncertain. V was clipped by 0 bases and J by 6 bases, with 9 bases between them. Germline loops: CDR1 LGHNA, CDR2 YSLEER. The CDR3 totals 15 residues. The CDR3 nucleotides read TGCGCCAGCAGCCAAGATTTCCGAGGTAATTCACCCCTCCACTTT. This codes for CASSQDFRGNSPLHF.